This T cell receptor beta chain emerged from a study of neurological immune-mediated disorders. Study overall: Of roughly 34 multiple sclerosis patients, about 30 were relapsing-remitting and 3 secondary progressive.

In its sample, this clonotype was seen a few times. TCRdb ran MiXCR on the 5' RACE reads and lists one entry per CDR3 protein. The sample includes roughly 65,000 distinct CDR3 sequences, roughly 4.9% of them seen just once. CDR1 and CDR2 (germline): MGHRA, YSYEKL. The V and J ends lost 1 base and 6 bases respectively, with 16 bases between them. The CDR3 is made up of 15 amino acids. Sequencing was carried out using PBMCs. The chain combines TRBV4-1 with TRBJ2-7; the D is unclear. The receptor comes from a human donor with multiple sclerosis. The donor label of this sample is uncertain. This CDR3 is CASSQVGRISTEQYF. The CDR3 DNA is TGCGCCAGCAGCCAAGTCGGAAGGATTAGTACCGAGCAGTACTTC.